This TCR beta chain stems from a study of blood T cell repertoires in COVID-19. The CDR3 consists of 15 residues. Germline V gives CDR1 MDHEN, CDR2 SYDVKM. Trimming shortened V by 7 bases and J by 0 bases, and 16 bases separated the two germline ends. Study processing details: Estimates of nucleated cell counts were drawn from the amplification of reference gene primers. The protocol was immunoSEQ multiplex PCR, while the TCRdb copy is restricted to in-frame clones and leaves out a portion. From that table come the V and J calls and clone size; the DNA was used to work out D and trimming. The repertoire holds around 64,000 clones, with 75% to 95% as singletons.

This receptor was identified in a human donor in a cohort sampled during active COVID-19. Sequencing was performed on peripheral blood. The rearrangement joins TRBV28 to TRBJ2-7; D perhaps matches TRBD2 (6 bases). This chain's CDR3 is CASTQYPGSSYEQYF. The CDR3 DNA reads TGTGCCAGCACCCAATATCCCGGGAGCTCCTACGAGCAGTACTTC. Based on the CDR3 plus reference TRBV28 and TRBJ2-7, the full variable domain is DVKVTQSSRYLVKRTGEKVFLECVQDMDHENMFWYRQDPGLGLRLIYFSYDVKMKEKGDIPEGYSVSREKKERFSLILESASTNQTSMYLCASTQYPGSSYEQYFGPGTRLTVT.